These 30 T cell receptor beta chains came from one sample sequenced in a study of a mutant IDH1 vaccine in newly diagnosed glioma. The time point: baseline, week 1 (first vaccination visit). The treatment here: pre-vaccination baseline after standard-of-care therapy. TCRdb's copy holds only in-frame clones and misses some; the assay was immunoSEQ multiplex PCR. The table lists 30,000 to 40,000 clones, around nine tenths of them singletons, with 15% to 20% in the top ten. The sample consisted of PBMCs, taken from a glioma patient treated with radiotherapy, temozolomide or both. Receptors originate from a man between 18 and 35 years old with glioma.

The chain joins TRBV11-3 to TRBJ2-7; 7 bases match TRBD2. Germline-derived CDR1 and CDR2 are SGHNT and YENEEA. The CDR3 loop spans 15 amino acids. Trimming at V came to 1 base and at J to 7 bases, leaving 10 bases not matched to a gene. In DNA form, the CDR3 reads TGTGCCAGCAGCTTAGGCTGGGCGGGAGATGGAGAGCAGTACTTC. Protein product: CASSLGWAGDGEQYF.

The J gene is TRBJ2-7, the V gene TRBV10-2; D unresolved. Trimming left V 2 bases short and J 3 bases short, with 5 bases between. CDR1 WSHSY and CDR2 SAAADI come from the germline V gene. CDR3 length: 12 residues. In nucleotides, the CDR3 is TGCGCCAGCAGTGAGGGCAGCTACGAGCAGTACTTC. It translates to CASSEGSYEQYF.

The chain employs TRBV30 and TRBJ2-3; 9 nucleotides align to TRBD2. V lost 8 bases, J lost 0 bases, and 6 bases stayed unmatched. The CDR3 spans 14 residues. Germline CDR1 reads GTSNPN; CDR2 reads SVGIG (reference sequence). In nucleotides, the CDR3 is TGTGCCCGAACTAGCGGGTTTAGCACAGATACGCAGTATTTT. Protein: CARTSGFSTDTQYF.

The gene calls are TRBV5-1 and TRBJ1-4, with TRBD1 as a possible D gene (5 bases). The length of the CDR3 is 15 residues. Germline values: CDR1 SGHRS, CDR2 YFSETQ. V was trimmed by 3 bases and J by 0 bases, leaving 9 bases between them. In DNA form, the CDR3 reads TGCGCCAGCAGCTCCACAGGAGCAACTAATGAAAAACTGTTTTTT. Translating it yields CASSSTGATNEKLFF.

The chain combines TRBV25-1 with TRBJ2-7, with TRBD1 matching over 9 bases. The CDR3 runs 12 residues. Per the germline V gene, CDR1 is MGHDK and CDR2 is SYGVNS. Trimming cost V 10 bases and J 1 base; bases outside gene matches: 2. Here the CDR3 DNA reads TGTGCCACTGGACAGGGGTCCTACGAGCAGTACTTC. Translating it yields CATGQGSYEQYF.

This clone was observed a single time. The rearrangement joins TRBV4-1 to TRBJ2-5; a possible D gene is TRBD2 (7 bases). This CDR3 region has 16 residues. Germline V lookup: CDR1 MGHRA, CDR2 YSYEKL. The germline V and J ends were trimmed by 0 bases and 1 base, with 12 bases remaining between them. For the CDR3, the DNA is TGCGCCAGCAGCCAAGAACCGGGGGGCATCCAAGAGACCCAGTACTTC. Amino acid sequence: CASSQEPGGIQETQYF.

The chain combines TRBV28 with TRBJ2-3; a possible D gene is TRBD2 (6 bases). With 4 bases removed from V and 2 bases from J, the gap between germline ends came to 16 bases. Germline loops: CDR1 MDHEN, CDR2 SYDVKM. This CDR3 region has 16 residues. CDR3 sequence: CASSSGRSGVTDTQYF. The CDR3 nucleotides read TGTGCCAGCAGTTCCGGACGTAGCGGAGTCACAGATACGCAGTATTTT.

J is TRBJ1-5 and V is TRBV6-1, with TRBD1 as a possible D gene (6 bases). Germline V lookup: CDR1 MNHNS, CDR2 SASEGT. The CDR3 consists of 15 residues. V was pared by 3 bases and J by 4 bases, with 13 bases between. The DNA of the CDR3 is TGTGCCAGCAGTGATCAACAGGGTAGGAATCAGCCCCAGCATTTT. This translates into CASSDQQGRNQPQHF.

This clone came up once. The chain employs TRBV29-1 and TRBJ1-1; D is ambiguous. The CDR3 is made up of 12 amino acids. V lost 2 bases and J 6 bases, leaving 10 bases between the germline ends. From germline, CDR1 is SQVTM and CDR2 ANQGSEA. CDR3 loop: CSVEHGGPEAFF. CDR3 sequence (DNA): TGCAGCGTTGAACACGGTGGGCCTGAAGCTTTCTTT.

The chain recombines TRBV30 with TRBJ2-6; D gene uncertain. In germline, CDR1 is GTSNPN, CDR2 SVGIG (reference sequence). Trimming left V 0 bases short and J 3 bases short, with 3 bases between. This CDR3 is 13 amino acids long. This CDR3 reads CAWSVGGANVLTF. CDR3 coding DNA: TGTGCCTGGAGTGTAGGTGGGGCCAACGTCCTGACTTTC.

The chain is built from TRBV2 and TRBJ2-4, with unresolved D. The CDR3 spans 11 residues. V was shortened by 6 bases and J by 4 bases, with 4 bases between the two germline ends. From germline, CDR1 is SNHLY and CDR2 FYNNEI. In DNA form, the CDR3 reads TGTGCCAGCAGCGGGAAAAACATTCAGTACTTC. Amino acid sequence: CASSGKNIQYF.

The V gene is TRBV6-1, the J gene TRBJ1-2, with 8 bases that match TRBD1. Germline V gives CDR1 MNHNS, CDR2 SASEGT. V lost 6 bases, J lost 8 bases, and 11 bases stayed unmatched. CDR3 size: 14 residues. The CDR3 region has the DNA TGTGCCAGCAGCCTATCGGGGACAGGCCACGGCTACACCTTC. Residues: CASSLSGTGHGYTF.

This clone occurred once. The V and J genes are TRBV5-1 and TRBJ1-3; 8 bases agree with TRBD1. The CDR3 length is 15 residues. Germline-derived CDR1 and CDR2 are SGHRS and YFSETQ. The V gene end was trimmed by 1 base and the J gene end by 8 bases; junction bases not matched to a gene: 8. DNA for the CDR3: TGCGCCAGCAGCTTGCCGACAGGGGTGGGTGACACCATATATTTT. This codes for CASSLPTGVGDTIYF.

The chain links TRBV29-1 to TRBJ1-5; TRBD1 matches at 7 bases. This CDR3 is built from 13 residues. From germline, CDR1 is SQVTM and CDR2 ANQGSEA. J lost 3 bases, V lost 7 bases, and 6 bases had no gene match. DNA for the CDR3: TGCAGCGCAGGGGGGGGGAACAATCAGCCCCAGCATTTT. Its translation is CSAGGGNNQPQHF. The whole variable domain, filled in from reference TRBV29-1 and TRBJ1-5, reads SAVISQKPSRDICQRGTSLTIQCQVDSQVTMMFWYRQQPGQSLTLIATANQGSEATYESGFVIDKFPISRPNLTFSTLTVSNMSPEDSSIYLCSAGGGNNQPQHFGDGTRLSIL.

In this sample, this clone turned up a few times. The rearrangement links TRBV6-6 to TRBJ2-3, with D possibly TRBD2 on 5 matching bases. This CDR3 contains 15 residues. V was trimmed by 5 bases and J by 5 bases, leaving 17 bases between them. Germline values: CDR1 MNHNY, CDR2 SVGAGI (reference sequence). This CDR3 is CASSPPGIAIDTQYF. Written as DNA, the CDR3 is TGTGCCAGCAGTCCTCCCGGGATTGCGATAGATACGCAGTATTTT.

V gene TRBV30 combines with J gene TRBJ1-2; D call uncertain. Trimming took 1 base from V and 3 from J, leaving 12 bases between them. In germline, CDR1 is GTSNPN, CDR2 SVGIG (reference sequence). The CDR3 is 14 residues long. CDR3 nucleotides: TGTGCCTGGAGTGGTCAGCCTTATGACTATGGCTACACCTTC. It yields the protein CAWSGQPYDYGYTF. Combining the CDR3 with reference TRBV30 and TRBJ1-2 gives the whole variable domain SQTIHQWPATLVQPVGSPLSLECTVEGTSNPNLYWYRQAAGRGLQLLFYSVGIGQISSEVPQNLSASRPQDRQFILSSKKLLLSDSGFYLCAWSGQPYDYGYTFGSGTRLTVV.

The gene calls are TRBV4-2 and TRBJ2-1, with TRBD2 identical over 12 bases. Germline loops: CDR1 LGHNA, CDR2 YNFKEQ. V shed 0 bases and J 6 bases; nucleotides not matched to a gene: 6. The CDR3 has 17 amino acids. The CDR3 sequence is CASSQELAGGRSNEQFF. The CDR3 DNA is TGTGCCAGCAGCCAAGAACTAGCGGGAGGTCGGTCCAATGAGCAGTTCTTC.

The chain carries TRBV29-1 and TRBJ1-1; no clear D. Trimming left V 5 bases short and J 3 bases short, with 4 bases between. CDR1 and CDR2 from the germline V gene are SQVTM and ANQGSEA. The CDR3 contains 10 residues. The CDR3 loop reads CSVWYTEAFF. The CDR3 bases are TGCAGCGTTTGGTACACTGAAGCTTTCTTT. Using reference TRBV29-1 and TRBJ1-1 for the parts outside the CDR3, the full variable domain is SAVISQKPSRDICQRGTSLTIQCQVDSQVTMMFWYRQQPGQSLTLIATANQGSEATYESGFVIDKFPISRPNLTFSTLTVSNMSPEDSSIYLCSVWYTEAFFGQGTRLTVV.

This rearrangement joins TRBV7-9 to TRBJ1-1, with D uncertain. The V and J ends lost 0 bases and 10 bases respectively, with 15 bases between them. This CDR3 region has 14 residues. The germline V gene encodes CDR1 SEHNR and CDR2 FQNEAQ (reference sequence). The CDR3 DNA sequence: TGTGCCAGCAGCTTAGCGCGAGGAGGGATGTTAGCTTTCTTT. This encodes CASSLARGGMLAFF.

The chain joins TRBV6-6 to TRBJ2-7; maybe TRBD2 (5 bases). The CDR3 loop spans 13 amino acids. Germline V gene data show CDR1 as MNHNY and CDR2 as SVGAGI (reference sequence). Trimming took 2 bases from V and 5 from J, leaving 10 bases between them. The CDR3 region is CASSYETGNEQYF. Written as DNA, the CDR3 is TGTGCCAGCAGTTACGAGACGGGGAACGAGCAGTACTTC.

This chain links TRBV29-1 with TRBJ2-1, with D possibly TRBD2 on 6 matching bases. The length of the CDR3 is 14 residues. V gave up 5 bases and J gave up 0 bases, with 11 bases separating them. CDR1 SQVTM and CDR2 ANQGSEA come from the germline V gene. The CDR3 coding sequence is TGCAGCGTTTTAGCGGCACTCTCCTACAATGAGCAGTTCTTC. It translates to CSVLAALSYNEQFF.

This clone was observed a handful of times. The rearrangement uses TRBV29-1 and TRBJ2-3; D call uncertain. The length of the CDR3 is 9 residues. V was shortened by 5 bases and J by 6 bases, with 3 bases between the two germline ends. Germline assignment: CDR1 SQVTM and CDR2 ANQGSEA. The CDR3 loop is CSVSDTQYF. The DNA of the CDR3 is TGCAGCGTTTCGGATACGCAGTATTTT.

V usage is TRBV5-4 and J usage is TRBJ1-5; D ambiguous. CDR1 and CDR2 from the germline V gene are SGHNT and YYREEE (reference sequence). The CDR3 extends over 13 amino acids. V was pared by 0 bases and J by 7 bases, with 8 bases between. The CDR3 sequence is CASSLDRGQPQHF. CDR3 in DNA: TGTGCCAGCAGCTTGGACAGAGGACAGCCCCAGCATTTT.

The gene calls are TRBV5-1 and TRBJ1-1; a weak D match, TRBD1 (5 bases). The V end was cut by 0 bases, the J end by 5 bases, with 11 bases between. The CDR3 has 14 amino acids. Looked up from germline, CDR1 is SGHRS and CDR2 is YFSETQ. Written as DNA, the CDR3 is TGCGCCAGCAGCTTGGCCCAGGGCAGTACTGAAGCTTTCTTT. Translated: CASSLAQGSTEAFF.

The rearrangement uses TRBV9 and TRBJ1-1; D gene ambiguous. CDR1 is SGDLS, CDR2 YYNGEE, per germline. Trimming removed 1 base from V and 2 bases from J, with 6 bases in between. CDR3 length: 13 residues. CDR3 region: CASSVSDNTEAFF. The DNA for the CDR3 is TGTGCCAGCAGCGTATCCGACAACACTGAAGCTTTCTTT.

This chain links TRBV6-6 with TRBJ2-3; TRBD2 matches at 11 bases. CDR3 length: 15 residues. After removal of 6 bases from V and 4 bases from J, the junction contained 6 bases not matched to a gene. CDR1 and CDR2 (germline): MNHNY, SVGAGI (reference sequence). The CDR3 DNA reads as TGTGCCAGCAGCCCACTAGCGGGAGTTTCAGATACGCAGTATTTT. Its protein product is CASSPLAGVSDTQYF.

This chain joins TRBV5-1 and TRBJ2-2; D is possibly TRBD1 or TRBD2 (5 bases each). Trimming pared 5 bases from V and 7 bases from J, leaving 12 bases between. The CDR3 length is 13 residues. Germline V CDR1 and CDR2: SGHRS, YFSETQ. CDR3 bases: TGCGCCAGCAGGGGACCCGTACACGGGGAGCTGTTTTTT. Amino acids: CASRGPVHGELFF.

The rearrangement joins TRBV6-5 to TRBJ2-6; D is uncertain. The V end lost 6 bases, the J end lost 0 bases, and 3 bases lay between the germline ends. Germline CDR1 MNHEY, CDR2 SVGAGI. The CDR3 loop spans 13 amino acids. CDR3 sequence: CASRASGANVLTF. CDR3 nucleotide sequence: TGTGCCAGCAGAGCCTCTGGGGCCAACGTCCTGACTTTC.

This chain joins TRBV29-1 and TRBJ2-2; D is undetermined. CDR3 length: 14 amino acids. The germline V gene has CDR1 SQVTM and CDR2 ANQGSEA. The ends were cut back, 4 bases at V and 5 bases at J, with 14 bases in the middle. The CDR3 loop is CSVAHSPETGELFF. As DNA, the CDR3 is TGCAGCGTTGCCCACTCCCCCGAGACCGGGGAGCTGTTTTTT.

V usage is TRBV14 and J usage is TRBJ2-6; D is undetermined. This CDR3 spans 15 amino acids. The germline CDR1 and CDR2 sequences are SGHDN and FVKESK. V gave up 4 bases and J gave up 0 bases, with 7 bases separating them. This CDR3 is CASSPKFSGANVLTF. The CDR3 region has the DNA TGTGCCAGCAGCCCCAAATTCTCTGGGGCCAACGTCCTGACTTTC.